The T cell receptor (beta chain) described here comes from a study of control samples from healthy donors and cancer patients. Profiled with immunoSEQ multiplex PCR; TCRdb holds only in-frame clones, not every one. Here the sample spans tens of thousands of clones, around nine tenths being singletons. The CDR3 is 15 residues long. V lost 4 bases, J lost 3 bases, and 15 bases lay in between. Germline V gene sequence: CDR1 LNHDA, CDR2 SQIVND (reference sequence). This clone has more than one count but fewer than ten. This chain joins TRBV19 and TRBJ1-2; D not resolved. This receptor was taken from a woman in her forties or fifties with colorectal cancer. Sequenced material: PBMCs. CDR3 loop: CASSTWTELYYGYTF. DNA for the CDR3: TGTGCCAGTAGTACGTGGACGGAACTTTACTATGGCTACACCTTC.